The 29 T cell receptor beta chains below come from one sample, sequenced in a study of T cell responses to AZD1222 COVID-19 vaccine. Libraries were prepared by immunoSEQ multiplex PCR; TCRdb keeps only in-frame clonotypes and omits some of them. In the table there are 98,000 or so clones, about 88% of which are singletons. The source was peripheral blood, collected 28 days after the second AZD1222 dose. All receptors come from an adult who received the AZD1222 COVID-19 vaccine.

The rearrangement links TRBV6-5 to TRBJ1-4, with D hard to call. The CDR3 is 14 residues long. The V and J ends lost 5 bases and 6 bases respectively, with 13 bases between them. Germline CDR1 reads MNHEY; CDR2 reads SVGAGI. Here the CDR3 reads CASSTSWSHEKLFF. In nucleotides, the CDR3 is TGTGCCAGCAGTACCTCCTGGAGTCATGAAAAACTGTTTTTT.

The chain is built from TRBV27 and TRBJ1-2, with D tentatively TRBD1 (6 bases). CDR1 is MNHEY, CDR2 SMNVEV, per germline (reference sequence). V was pared by 4 bases and J by 2 bases, with 20 bases between. The CDR3 has 17 residues. For the CDR3, the DNA is TGTGCCAGCAGTTGGAGTGGGGAACAGGGTTTCAACTATGGCTACACCTTC. Residues: CASSWSGEQGFNYGYTF.

This clone was recorded a few times. The chain combines TRBV3-1 (or the pseudogene TRBV3-2) with TRBJ1-3; D unresolved. The V end was cut by 0 bases, the J end by 14 bases, with 11 bases between. The CDR3 runs to 12 residues. CDR1 and CDR2 from the germline V gene are LGHDT and YNNKEL (reference sequence). The CDR3 DNA is TGTGCCAGCAGCCAAGAGTCACGTTCCCTATATTTT. Translation gives CASSQESRSLYF.

This clone was observed a single time. The chain carries TRBV19 and TRBJ2-7; perhaps TRBD2 as D (5 bases). The CDR3 extends over 13 amino acids. The V gene lost 8 bases and the J gene lost 0 bases, with 11 bases spanning the gap. Per germline, CDR1 LNHDA and CDR2 SQIVND (reference sequence). CDR3 region: CASSRGYSYEQYF. CDR3 DNA: TGTGCCAGTTCCCGGGGATACTCCTACGAGCAGTACTTC.

This chain uses TRBV19 with TRBJ1-1; possibly TRBD1 for D (5 bases). CDR3 length: 14 residues. In germline, CDR1 is LNHDA, CDR2 SQIVND (reference sequence). V was clipped by 5 bases and J by 7 bases, with 17 bases between them. CDR3 region: CASSSAGTGSEAFF. The CDR3, as DNA: TGTGCCAGTAGTTCCGCCGGGACGGGGAGTGAAGCTTTCTTT.

CDR3 sequence (DNA): TGTGCCAGCTTAACCCCGGGACAGGGGGTCGATGAGCAGTTCTTC. It codes for CASLTPGQGVDEQFF. The rearrangement uses TRBV6-5 and TRBJ2-1, with TRBD1 matching over 11 bases. V lost 8 bases to trimming and J lost 8 bases; unmatched junction nucleotides: 11. This CDR3 is built from 15 residues. Germline CDR1 is MNHEY and CDR2 is SVGAGI.

This clone was observed a handful of times. The junction does not match germline at one end; this may be a read error. The gene calls are TRBV24-1 and TRBJ2-1, with 7 bases identical to TRBD2. The CDR3 totals 14 residues. Germline V lookup: CDR1 KGHDR, CDR2 SFDVKD. Written as DNA, the CDR3 is TGTGCCACCAGTGGGGGGAGGGCCTACAATGAACAGTTCTTC. Translated, it gives CATSGGRAYNEQFF.

The rearrangement uses TRBV2 and TRBJ1-3; D is ambiguous. This CDR3 is 13 amino acids long. V lost 7 bases to trimming and J lost 0 bases, with 7 bases between them. In germline, CDR1 is SNHLY, CDR2 FYNNEI. The CDR3 nucleotides read TGTGCCAGCACGGGGAGCTCTGGAAACACCATATATTTT. It specifies CASTGSSGNTIYF. The full variable domain, in which reference TRBV2 and TRBJ1-3 provide the parts outside the CDR3, is EPEVTQTPSHQVTQMGQEVILRCVPISNHLYFYWYRQILGQKVEFLVSFYNNEISEKSEIFDDQFSVERPDGSNFTLKIRSTKLEDSAMYFCASTGSSGNTIYFGEGSWLTVV.

DNA for the CDR3: TGTGCCAGCTCATCGGATAGAACTGAAGCTTTCTTT. The encoded protein is CASSSDRTEAFF. The V call is TRBV18, the J call TRBJ1-1; no clear D gene. Between the trimmed V and J ends, which lost 5 bases and 5 bases, there was a span of 9 bases. The length of the CDR3 is 12 residues. The germline V gene has CDR1 KGHSH and CDR2 LQKENI.

The chain has TRBV29-1 and TRBJ2-7; 9 nucleotides align to TRBD1. Per the germline V gene, CDR1 is SQVTM and CDR2 is ANQGSEA. Trimming took 6 bases from V and 6 from J; bases not matched to a gene: 6. This CDR3 spans 12 amino acids. The CDR3 DNA reads as TGCAGCGTGGCGGGACAGGGTGCCGAGCAGTACTTC. Its translation: CSVAGQGAEQYF.

This chain uses TRBV19 with TRBJ2-5, with TRBD1 matching 7 bases. Trimming cost V 3 bases and J 2 bases; bases outside gene matches: 6. Germline CDR1 LNHDA, CDR2 SQIVND (reference sequence). CDR3 size: 15 residues. The CDR3, as DNA: TGTGCCAGTAGTATCACCGGGACAGAGCAAGAGACCCAGTACTTC. This codes for CASSITGTEQETQYF.

This chain uses TRBV5-1 with TRBJ2-3; 8 bases match TRBD2. Germline V gene data show CDR1 as SGHRS and CDR2 as YFSETQ. Unmatched junction bases numbered 4, after V lost 5 bases and J lost 2 bases. This CDR3 has 14 amino acids. The CDR3 sequence is CASSPTSDTDTQYF. For the CDR3, the DNA is TGCGCCAGCAGTCCGACTAGCGACACAGATACGCAGTATTTT.

The V gene is TRBV30, the J gene TRBJ2-2; a weak D match, TRBD2 (5 bases). CDR3 length equals 14 residues. V lost 0 bases to trimming and J lost 10 bases, with 15 bases between them. Germline lookup yields CDR1 GTSNPN and CDR2 SVGIG (reference sequence). CDR3 bases: TGTGCCTGGAGTGTACTAAGGACTCCGGAGGAGCTGTTTTTT. It specifies CAWSVLRTPEELFF.

The J gene is TRBJ1-5, the V gene TRBV10-2; possibly TRBD1 for D (6 bases). This CDR3 comprises 14 residues. V lost 5 bases and J lost 3, with 11 bases in between. In germline, CDR1 is WSHSY, CDR2 SAAADI. For the CDR3, the DNA is TGCGCCAGCAGTCTAGGACAGAACAATCAGCCCCAGCATTTT. It is translated as CASSLGQNNQPQHF.

In DNA, the CDR3 is TGTGCCAGCAGCCAAGGGACAGGTGGGGAAAAACTGTTTTTT. Translating it yields CASSQGTGGEKLFF. This sequence joins TRBV3-1 (or the pseudogene TRBV3-2) and TRBJ1-4; TRBD1 matches at 7 bases. The V gene's germline CDR1 is LGHDT and CDR2 YNNKEL (reference sequence). The CDR3 extends over 14 amino acids. With 1 base clipped from V and 8 bases from J, the junction kept 4 bases outside the gene matches.

The chain joins TRBV6-1 to TRBJ2-3; unclear D gene. This CDR3 has 13 amino acids. Germline CDR1 is MNHNS and CDR2 is SASEGT. Trimming removed 2 bases from V and 0 bases from J, with 3 bases in between. The CDR3 region has the DNA TGTGCCAGCAGTGAACAGAGCACAGATACGCAGTATTTT. It codes for CASSEQSTDTQYF.

The rearrangement uses TRBV11-2 and TRBJ2-5, with TRBD2 identical over 15 bases. From germline, CDR1 is SGHAT and CDR2 FQNNGV. The CDR3 length is 16 residues. Trimming took 1 base from V and 3 from J; bases not matched to a gene: 0. The CDR3 region is CASSLGTSGREETQYF. DNA for the CDR3: TGTGCCAGCAGCTTAGGGACTAGCGGGAGGGAAGAGACCCAGTACTTC.

The chain uses TRBV5-6 and TRBJ2-7; 7 bases map to TRBD1. This CDR3 is 14 amino acids long. J gave up 2 bases and V 3 bases, and 5 bases lay outside the gene matches. Germline-derived CDR1 and CDR2 are SGHDT and YYEEEE. DNA for the CDR3: TGTGCCAGCAGCTCGGACAGGATAACCTACGAGCAGTACTTC. It specifies CASSSDRITYEQYF.

The V and J genes are TRBV5-5 and TRBJ2-5; unclear D gene. The V gene lost 0 bases and the J gene lost 0 bases, with 6 bases spanning the gap. CDR1 SGHKS and CDR2 YYEKEE come from the germline V gene (reference sequence). There are 14 residues in the CDR3. The CDR3 DNA follows: TGTGCCAGCAGCTTGGACACATACCAAGAGACCCAGTACTTC. Protein: CASSLDTYQETQYF.

This clone was observed once. The J gene is TRBJ2-2, the V gene TRBV5-6; D is uncertain. The ends were cut back, 6 bases at V and 0 bases at J, with 6 bases in the middle. The CDR3 covers 13 residues. Germline V gene sequence: CDR1 SGHDT, CDR2 YYEEEE. In nucleotides, the CDR3 is TGTGCCAGCATCTACGCGAACACCGGGGAGCTGTTTTTT. This codes for CASIYANTGELFF.

This rearrangement joins TRBV7-6 to TRBJ1-5; possible D gene TRBD1, 6 bases. There are 16 residues in the CDR3. Trimming took 4 bases from V and 4 from J, leaving 17 bases between them. The germline V gene encodes CDR1 SGHVS and CDR2 FNYEAQ. The CDR3 DNA reads TGTGCCAGCAGCTCCCAGTTAGGGGGGCTGAATCAGCCCCAGCATTTT. This encodes CASSSQLGGLNQPQHF.

This chain joins TRBV7-3 and TRBJ2-7; no reliable D call. Germline V lookup: CDR1 SGHTA, CDR2 FQGTGA. Trimming removed 5 bases at V and 3 bases at J, with 11 bases between. This CDR3 is built from 13 residues. In DNA form, the CDR3 reads TGTGCCAGCAGCATCATGGGGTTCTACGAGCAGTACTTC. This translates into CASSIMGFYEQYF.

This clone is a singleton in its sample. This chain connects TRBV7-2 to TRBJ2-7, with a possible D match to TRBD1 (7 bases). The germline gives CDR1 SGHTA, CDR2 FQGNSA. The CDR3 length is 15 residues. V gave up 2 bases and J gave up 1 base, with 12 bases separating them. CDR3 in amino acids: CASSLSAGGSYEQYF. The CDR3 DNA reads TGTGCCAGCAGCTTAAGCGCAGGGGGGTCCTACGAGCAGTACTTC.

A word on this clone: One base away lies a much larger clone, so this may be a sequencing read error. CDR3 sequence (DNA): TGTGCCAGCAGCTACACAGATACGCAGTATTTT. This gives the protein CASSYTDTQYF. The V and J genes are TRBV3-1 (or the pseudogene TRBV3-2) and TRBJ2-3; D is unresolved. This CDR3 is 11 amino acids long. The germline V gene encodes CDR1 LGHDT and CDR2 YNNKEL (reference sequence). V was clipped by 5 bases and J by 2 bases, with 2 bases between them.

The chain combines TRBV18 with TRBJ1-1; D perhaps matches TRBD1 (6 bases). CDR1 and CDR2 (germline): KGHSH, LQKENI. The CDR3 consists of 15 residues. Deletions cut 3 bases from V and 0 bases from J, with 11 bases between. CDR3 DNA sequence: TGTGCCAGCTCACCTTACAGGGAAATGAACACTGAAGCTTTCTTT. Its translation: CASSPYREMNTEAFF.

The genes are TRBV23-1 and TRBJ2-5; no clear D. TRBV23-1 is an ORF for which the function is uncertain. V was cut by 0 bases and J by 4 bases, with 12 bases left in between. The CDR3 loop spans 15 amino acids. The CDR3 DNA sequence: TGCGCCAGCAGTCAATCGTCCTGTAGGACAGAGACCCAGTACTTC. Translation gives CASSQSSCRTETQYF.

The V gene is TRBV9, the J gene TRBJ1-4; D is undetermined. V was pared by 0 bases and J by 1 base, with 4 bases between. CDR3 length equals 14 residues. The V gene's germline CDR1 is SGDLS and CDR2 YYNGEE. CDR3 amino acids: CASSVGGTNEKLFF. CDR3 in DNA: TGTGCCAGCAGCGTAGGAGGAACTAATGAAAAACTGTTTTTT.

V is TRBV28 and J is TRBJ1-1; D is perhaps TRBD1 (6 bases). Trimming pared 2 bases from V and 5 bases from J, leaving 18 bases between. Germline lookup yields CDR1 MDHEN and CDR2 SYDVKM. CDR3 size: 16 residues. The CDR3 DNA reads as TGTGCCAGCAGTTTAATCGGCAGGGGTTCGATGACTGAAGCTTTCTTT. This codes for CASSLIGRGSMTEAFF.

The J gene is TRBJ2-3, the V gene TRBV9, with 9 bases identical to TRBD2. The CDR3 is 15 residues long. The junction had 5 bases not matched to a gene; V was cut back by 3 bases and J by 3 bases. Germline-derived CDR1 and CDR2 are SGDLS and YYNGEE. This CDR3 reads CASSGSGRQTDTQYF. As DNA, the CDR3 is TGTGCCAGCAGCGGTAGCGGGAGACAAACAGATACGCAGTATTTT.